This T cell receptor (beta chain) was obtained from a study of vaccination effects on CD4 cells after COVID-19. Repertoires were generated with immunoSEQ multiplex PCR, while TCRdb's copy carries only in-frame clones and drops some. The sample yields under 45,000 clones, roughly 70% seen once. This clone was detected once. Its antigen is not identified. The CDR3 contains 14 residues. The V and J ends lost 0 bases and 7 bases respectively, with 11 bases between them. CDR1 is SGHNT, CDR2 YENEEA, per germline. Using viral peptide pools, the ViraFEST assay grew out antigen-specific CD4+ T cells prior to sequencing. Cells that had been cultured for nine to eleven days were the source of isolated CD4+ T cells. The study found no prior SARS-CoV-2 infection in the vaccine recipients, who tested negative for nucleocapsid antibodies. On day 3 and again on day 7, half the medium was replaced with IL-2 medium.

The specimen comprised CD4+ T cells from PBMCs cultured with HCoV-OC43 spike peptides, sampled before COVID-19 vaccination. Regarding subset: HCoV-OC43 spike overlapping peptide pool stimulation. The receptor was derived from a human donor who received a COVID-19 vaccine. J is TRBJ2-3 and V is TRBV11-3; D is tentatively TRBD1 or TRBD2 (5 bases each). CDR3 in amino acids: CASSLDRDGYTQYF. For the CDR3, the DNA is TGTGCCAGCAGCTTAGATCGGGACGGGTATACGCAGTATTTT.